Detailed here is one TCR beta chain. Combining a sample-barcoded 5' primer with a J-beta primer mix, a second PCR ran for about 6 to 12 cycles. Every individual sample yielded 2.5 million or more paired-end reads (each containing CDR3). TCRdb processed the 5' RACE reads anew with MiXCR; each CDR3 protein has one entry. Of more than 1,400,000 distinct CDR3 sequences in the sample, approximately 40% were seen once. This specimen belongs to a study of blood T cells in healthy people across ages. Between the trimmed V and J ends, which lost 5 bases and 5 bases, there was a span of 14 bases. Germline V gene data show CDR1 as DFQATT and CDR2 as SNEGSKA (reference sequence). The CDR3 covers 13 residues.

The sequenced material came from blood. The chain carries TRBV20-1 and TRBJ2-3; D unresolved. This sequence originates from a young woman in good health. CDR3 amino acids: CSARPWGIDTQYF. The CDR3 DNA sequence: TGCAGTGCTCGTCCCTGGGGAATAGATACGCAGTATTTT.